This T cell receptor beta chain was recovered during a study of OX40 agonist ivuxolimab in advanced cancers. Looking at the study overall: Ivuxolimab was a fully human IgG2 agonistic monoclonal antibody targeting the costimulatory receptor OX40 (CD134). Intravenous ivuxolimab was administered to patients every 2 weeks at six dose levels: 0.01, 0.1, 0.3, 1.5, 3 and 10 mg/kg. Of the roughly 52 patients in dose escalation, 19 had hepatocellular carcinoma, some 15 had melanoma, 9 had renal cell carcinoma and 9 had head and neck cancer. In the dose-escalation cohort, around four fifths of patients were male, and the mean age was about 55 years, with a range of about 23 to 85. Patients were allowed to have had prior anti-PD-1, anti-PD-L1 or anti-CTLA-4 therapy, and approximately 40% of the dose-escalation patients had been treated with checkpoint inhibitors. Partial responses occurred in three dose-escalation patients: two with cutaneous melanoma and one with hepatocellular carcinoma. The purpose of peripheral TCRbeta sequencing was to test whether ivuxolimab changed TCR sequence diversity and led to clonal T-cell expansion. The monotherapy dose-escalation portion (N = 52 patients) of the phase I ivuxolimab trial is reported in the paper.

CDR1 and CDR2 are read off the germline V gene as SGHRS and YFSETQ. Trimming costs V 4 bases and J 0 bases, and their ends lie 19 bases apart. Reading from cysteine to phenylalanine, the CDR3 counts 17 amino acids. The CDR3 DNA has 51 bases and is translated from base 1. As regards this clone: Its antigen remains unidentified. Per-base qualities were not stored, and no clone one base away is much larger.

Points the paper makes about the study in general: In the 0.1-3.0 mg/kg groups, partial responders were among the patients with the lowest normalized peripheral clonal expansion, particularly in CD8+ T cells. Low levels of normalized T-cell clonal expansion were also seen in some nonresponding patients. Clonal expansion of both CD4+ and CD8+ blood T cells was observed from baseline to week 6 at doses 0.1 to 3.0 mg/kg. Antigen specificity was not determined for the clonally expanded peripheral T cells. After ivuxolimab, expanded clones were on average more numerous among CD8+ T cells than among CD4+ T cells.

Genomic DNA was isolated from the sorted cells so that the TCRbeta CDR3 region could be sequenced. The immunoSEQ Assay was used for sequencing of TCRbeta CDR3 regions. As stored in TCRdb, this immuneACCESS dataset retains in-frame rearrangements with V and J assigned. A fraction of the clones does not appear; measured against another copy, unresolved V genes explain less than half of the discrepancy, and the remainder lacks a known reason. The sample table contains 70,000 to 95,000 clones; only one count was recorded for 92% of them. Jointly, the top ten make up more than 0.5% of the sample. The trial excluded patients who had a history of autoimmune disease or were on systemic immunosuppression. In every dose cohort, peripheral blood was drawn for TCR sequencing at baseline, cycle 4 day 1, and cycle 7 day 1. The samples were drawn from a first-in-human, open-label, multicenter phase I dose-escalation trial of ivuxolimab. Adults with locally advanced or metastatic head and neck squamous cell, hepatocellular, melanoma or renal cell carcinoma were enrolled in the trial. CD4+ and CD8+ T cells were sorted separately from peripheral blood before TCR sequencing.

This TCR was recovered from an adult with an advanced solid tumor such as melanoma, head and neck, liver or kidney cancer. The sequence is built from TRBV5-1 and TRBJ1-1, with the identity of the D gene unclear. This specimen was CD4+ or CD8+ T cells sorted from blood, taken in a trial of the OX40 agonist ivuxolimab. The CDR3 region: CASSARGGDGMNTEAFF. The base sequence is TGCGCCAGCAGCGCCCGGGGTGGGGATGGGATGAACACTGAAGCTTTCTTT.